This T cell receptor (beta chain) derives from a study of response to subunit inactivated influenza vaccine. Study observations and caveats: The authors put forward the suggestion that each seasonal influenza vaccination may bring in only a limited number of new T cells.

MiXCR was run by TCRdb on the RT-PCR reads, yielding one entry per CDR3 protein. The sample has some 570,000 distinct CDR3 sequences; approximately 11% are singletons. This clonotype was seen a handful of times. Its cognate antigen is unknown. This CDR3 is built from 16 residues. Germline CDR1 reads SGHRS; CDR2 reads YFSETQ. Unmatched junction bases numbered 11, after V lost 4 bases and J lost 2 bases. These data were also reused for a study on T cells expressing NK-cell markers. According to that study: With UMIs, 5'RACE template switching was used to make TCR beta cDNA. With respect to HCMV, most of the eight sequenced donors were seropositive, and one was seronegative. A handful of donors likewise had their CD3+CD56-NKG2C+ fraction led by these clonotypes.

The clonotype comes from a middle-aged man who received an inactivated influenza vaccine. The starting material was PBMCs from blood, obtained on the day of vaccination. V and J are TRBV5-1 and TRBJ2-7, with TRBD2 identical over 8 bases. Here the CDR3 reads CASSPTAGTSTYEQYF. The CDR3 nucleotides read TGCGCCAGCAGCCCGACGGCCGGGACTAGTACCTACGAGCAGTACTTC.